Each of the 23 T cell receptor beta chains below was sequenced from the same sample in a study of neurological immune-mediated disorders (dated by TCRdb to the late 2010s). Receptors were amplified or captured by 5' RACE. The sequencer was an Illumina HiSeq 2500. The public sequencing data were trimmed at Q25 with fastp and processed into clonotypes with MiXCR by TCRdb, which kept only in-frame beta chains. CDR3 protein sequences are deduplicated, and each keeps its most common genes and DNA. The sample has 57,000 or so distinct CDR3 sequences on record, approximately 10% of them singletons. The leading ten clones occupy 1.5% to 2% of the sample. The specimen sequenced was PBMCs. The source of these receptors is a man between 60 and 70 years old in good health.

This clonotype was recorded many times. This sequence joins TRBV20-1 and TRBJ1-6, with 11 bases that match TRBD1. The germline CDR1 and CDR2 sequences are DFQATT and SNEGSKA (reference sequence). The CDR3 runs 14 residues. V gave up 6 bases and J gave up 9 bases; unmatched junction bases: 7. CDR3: CSASGTGGTSPLHF. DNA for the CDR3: TGCAGTGCGTCCGGGACAGGGGGGACTTCACCCCTCCACTTT.

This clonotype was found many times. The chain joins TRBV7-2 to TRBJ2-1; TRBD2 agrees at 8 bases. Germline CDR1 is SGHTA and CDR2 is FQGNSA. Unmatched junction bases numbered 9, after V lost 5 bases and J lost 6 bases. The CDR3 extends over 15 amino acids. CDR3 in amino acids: CASSLGGERSNEQFF. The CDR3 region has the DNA TGTGCCAGCAGCCTCGGGGGGGAGAGAAGCAATGAGCAGTTCTTC.

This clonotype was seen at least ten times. CDR3 DNA: TGTGCCTGGAAGGGACAGGGGAATAATCCCCTCCACTTT. It specifies CAWKGQGNNPLHF. The chain is built from TRBV30 and TRBJ1-6, with 10 nucleotides matching TRBD1. The CDR3 has 13 amino acids. Germline CDR1 GTSNPN, CDR2 SVGIG (reference sequence). V shed 4 bases and J 13 bases; nucleotides not matched to a gene: 7.

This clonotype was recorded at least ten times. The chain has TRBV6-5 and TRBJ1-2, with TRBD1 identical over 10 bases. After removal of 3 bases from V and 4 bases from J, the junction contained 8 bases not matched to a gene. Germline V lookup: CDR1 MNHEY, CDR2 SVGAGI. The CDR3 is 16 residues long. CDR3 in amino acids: CASSYEGTGVSYGYTF. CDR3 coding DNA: TGTGCCAGCAGTTATGAAGGGACAGGGGTTTCCTATGGCTACACCTTC.

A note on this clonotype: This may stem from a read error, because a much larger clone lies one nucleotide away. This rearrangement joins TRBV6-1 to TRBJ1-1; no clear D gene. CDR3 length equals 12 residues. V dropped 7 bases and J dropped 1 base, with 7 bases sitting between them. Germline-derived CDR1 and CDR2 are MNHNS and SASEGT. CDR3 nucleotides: TGTGCCAGCAATATGGGGAACACTGAAGCTTTCTTT. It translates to CASNMGNTEAFF.

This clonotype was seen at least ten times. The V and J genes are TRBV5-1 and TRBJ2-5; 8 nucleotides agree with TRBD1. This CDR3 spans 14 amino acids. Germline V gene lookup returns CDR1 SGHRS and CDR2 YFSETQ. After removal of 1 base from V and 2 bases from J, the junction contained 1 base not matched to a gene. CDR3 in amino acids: CASSLTGGQETQYF. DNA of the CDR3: TGCGCCAGCAGCTTGACAGGGGGGCAAGAGACCCAGTACTTC.

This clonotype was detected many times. Written as DNA, the CDR3 is TGTGCCAGCAGCTTATTGGGGGGTGGCCACGAGCAGTACTTC. Translation: CASSLLGGGHEQYF. The chain uses TRBV5-6 and TRBJ2-7; D is perhaps TRBD2 (6 bases). This CDR3 region has 14 residues. The V gene lost 2 bases and the J gene lost 5 bases, with 14 bases spanning the gap. Germline CDR1 reads SGHDT; CDR2 reads YYEEEE.

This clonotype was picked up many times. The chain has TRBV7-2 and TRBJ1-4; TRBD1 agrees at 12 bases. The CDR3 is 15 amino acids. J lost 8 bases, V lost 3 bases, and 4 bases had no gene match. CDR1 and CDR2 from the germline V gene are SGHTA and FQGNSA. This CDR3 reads CASSLRGQGAEKLFF. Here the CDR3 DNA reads TGTGCCAGCAGCTTGAGGGGACAGGGGGCGGAAAAACTGTTTTTT.

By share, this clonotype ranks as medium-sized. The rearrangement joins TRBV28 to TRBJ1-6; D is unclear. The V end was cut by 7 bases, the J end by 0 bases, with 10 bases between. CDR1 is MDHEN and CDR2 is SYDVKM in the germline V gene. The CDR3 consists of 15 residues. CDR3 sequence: CASIPFSSYNSPLHF. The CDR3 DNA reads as TGTGCCAGCATTCCATTCAGCTCCTATAATTCACCCCTCCACTTT.

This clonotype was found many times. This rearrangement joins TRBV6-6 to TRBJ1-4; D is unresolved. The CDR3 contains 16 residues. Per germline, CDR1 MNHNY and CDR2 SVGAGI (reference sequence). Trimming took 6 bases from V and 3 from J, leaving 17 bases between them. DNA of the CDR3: TGTGCCAGCAGCTCCTTGACGGCAGCGGCTAATGAAAAACTGTTTTTT. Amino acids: CASSSLTAAANEKLFF.

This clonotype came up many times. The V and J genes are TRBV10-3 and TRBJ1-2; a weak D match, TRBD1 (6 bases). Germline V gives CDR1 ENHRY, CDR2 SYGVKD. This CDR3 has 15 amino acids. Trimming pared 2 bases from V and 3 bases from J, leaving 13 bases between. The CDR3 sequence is CAISEGVRGDYGYTF. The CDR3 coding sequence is TGTGCCATCAGTGAGGGTGTCAGGGGAGACTATGGCTACACCTTC.

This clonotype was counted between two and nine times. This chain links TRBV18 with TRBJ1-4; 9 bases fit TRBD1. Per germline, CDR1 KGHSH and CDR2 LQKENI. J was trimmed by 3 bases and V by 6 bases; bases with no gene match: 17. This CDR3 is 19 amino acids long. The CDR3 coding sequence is TGTGCCAGCTCTACCGTACGGACAGGGGCCCCGTCGGCTAATGAAAAACTGTTTTTT. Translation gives CASSTVRTGAPSANEKLFF.

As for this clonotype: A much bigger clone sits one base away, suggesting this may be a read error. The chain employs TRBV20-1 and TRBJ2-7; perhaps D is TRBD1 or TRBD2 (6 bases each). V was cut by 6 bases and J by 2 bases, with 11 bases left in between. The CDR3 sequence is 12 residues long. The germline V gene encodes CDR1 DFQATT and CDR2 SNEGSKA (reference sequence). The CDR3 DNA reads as TGCAGTGCGGGGGGCTCAACCTACGAGCAGTACTTC. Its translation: CSAGGSTYEQYF.

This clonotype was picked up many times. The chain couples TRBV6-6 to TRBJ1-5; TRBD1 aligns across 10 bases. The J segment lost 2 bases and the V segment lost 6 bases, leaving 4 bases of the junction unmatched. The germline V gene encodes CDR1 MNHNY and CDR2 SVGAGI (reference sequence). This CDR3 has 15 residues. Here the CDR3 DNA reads TGTGCCAGCAGCCCCGGGACAGGGGGCAATCAGCCCCAGCATTTT. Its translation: CASSPGTGGNQPQHF.

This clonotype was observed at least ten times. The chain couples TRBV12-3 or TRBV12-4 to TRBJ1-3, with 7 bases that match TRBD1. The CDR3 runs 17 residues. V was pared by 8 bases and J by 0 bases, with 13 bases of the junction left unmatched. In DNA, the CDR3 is TGTGCCAGCGGGTCCAGGGGGTTTCATTACTCTGGAAACACCATATATTTT. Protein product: CASGSRGFHYSGNTIYF.

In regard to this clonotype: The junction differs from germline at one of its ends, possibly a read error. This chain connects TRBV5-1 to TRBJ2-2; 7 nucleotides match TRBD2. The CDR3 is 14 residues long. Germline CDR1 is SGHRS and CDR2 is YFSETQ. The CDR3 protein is CASSLAAGTGEPFF. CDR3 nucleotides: TGCGCCAGCAGCTTGGCAGCGGGGACCGGGGAGCCGTTTTTT.

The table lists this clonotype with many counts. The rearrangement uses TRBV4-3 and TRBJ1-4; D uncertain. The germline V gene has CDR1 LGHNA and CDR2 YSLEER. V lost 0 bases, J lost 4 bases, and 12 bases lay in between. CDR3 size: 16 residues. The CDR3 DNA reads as TGCGCCAGCAGCCAAGATCGGCAGATCAGTAATGAAAAACTGTTTTTT. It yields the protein CASSQDRQISNEKLFF.

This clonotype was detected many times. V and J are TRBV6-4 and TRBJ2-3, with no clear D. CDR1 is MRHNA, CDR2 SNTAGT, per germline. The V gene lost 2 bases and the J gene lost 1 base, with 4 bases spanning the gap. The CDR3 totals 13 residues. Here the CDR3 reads CASSDGGTDTQYF. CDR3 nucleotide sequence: TGTGCCAGCAGTGACGGGGGCACAGATACGCAGTATTTT.

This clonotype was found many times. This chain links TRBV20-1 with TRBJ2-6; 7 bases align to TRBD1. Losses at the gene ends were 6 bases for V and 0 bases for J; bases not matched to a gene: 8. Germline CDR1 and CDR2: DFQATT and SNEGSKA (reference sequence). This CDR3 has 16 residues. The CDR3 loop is CSATGAVYSGANVLTF. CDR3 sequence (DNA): TGCAGTGCCACAGGGGCCGTCTACTCTGGGGCCAACGTCCTGACTTTC.

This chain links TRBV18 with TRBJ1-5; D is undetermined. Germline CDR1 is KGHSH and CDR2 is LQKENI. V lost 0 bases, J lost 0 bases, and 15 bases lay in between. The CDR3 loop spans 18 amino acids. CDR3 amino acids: CASSPPGSRGDSNQPQHF. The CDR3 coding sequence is TGTGCCAGCTCACCACCAGGGAGTCGTGGGGATAGCAATCAGCCCCAGCATTTT.

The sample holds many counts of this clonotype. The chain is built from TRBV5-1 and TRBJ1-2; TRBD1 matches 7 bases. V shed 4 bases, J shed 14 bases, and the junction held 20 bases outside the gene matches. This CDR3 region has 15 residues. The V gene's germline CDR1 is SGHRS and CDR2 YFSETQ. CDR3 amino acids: CASSPRGPDRTSGTF. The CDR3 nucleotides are TGCGCCAGCAGCCCGCGGGGGCCGGACAGGACGAGCGGTACCTTC.

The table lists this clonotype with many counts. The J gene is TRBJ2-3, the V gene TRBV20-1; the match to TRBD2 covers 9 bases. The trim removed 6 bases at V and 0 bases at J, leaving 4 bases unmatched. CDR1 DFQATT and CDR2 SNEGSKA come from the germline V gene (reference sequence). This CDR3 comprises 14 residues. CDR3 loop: CSAPGTSSTDTQYF. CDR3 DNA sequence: TGCAGTGCACCAGGGACTAGCAGCACAGATACGCAGTATTTT.

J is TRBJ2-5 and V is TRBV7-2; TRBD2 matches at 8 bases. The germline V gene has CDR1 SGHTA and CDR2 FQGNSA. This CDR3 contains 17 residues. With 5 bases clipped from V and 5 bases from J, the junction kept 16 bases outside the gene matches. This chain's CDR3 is CASSLNPGTSVWETQYF. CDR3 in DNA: TGTGCCAGCAGCCTCAACCCCGGGACTAGTGTATGGGAGACCCAGTACTTC.